The sequence of this T cell receptor beta chain was determined in a study of identical twins. CDR1 LGHDT and CDR2 YNNKEL come from the germline V gene (reference sequence). CDR3 size: 13 residues. V was trimmed by 1 base and J by 3 bases, leaving 7 bases between them. Overall study results and limits: Interpretation of the results relied on cross-sectional statistical analysis and not on following the same donors.

TCRdb re-analysed the 5' RACE reads in MiXCR, keeping a single row per CDR3 protein. The repertoire has roughly 500,000 distinct CDR3 sequences, around 20% of them found once; the top ten carry about 0.99%. As regards this clonotype: The antigen is unknown.

These data were likewise used in another study, on T cells expressing NK-cell markers. That source notes: HCMV seropositivity characterized seven of the eight sequenced donors, and seronegativity one. The study found these clonotypes also leading the CD3+CD56-NKG2C+ fraction in a few donors.

This TCR came from a woman between 18 and 29 years old in good health. This chain links TRBV3-1 with TRBJ2-7, with D perhaps matching TRBD2 (5 bases). Sequencing was done on a sample of CD4+ T cells sorted from blood. The CDR3 nucleotides read TGTGCCAGCAGCCAAGGACGGGACTACGAGCAGTACTTC. Residues: CASSQGRDYEQYF.